A single sample is the source of the 9 T cell receptor beta chains below, sequenced in a study of regulatory T cells in long-lasting Graves disease. Time point described: newly diagnosed GD, antithyroid drugs for less than 3 months. The TCR library was prepared using RNA isolated from PBMCs. Libraries of TCR beta came from iRepertoire HTBI primers plus Arm-PCR of CDR3 regions. MiXCR was run by TCRdb on the multiplex PCR reads, yielding one entry per CDR3 protein. The sample has approximately 470,000 distinct CDR3 sequences, 15% to 20% seen once. These sequences were also reported in another study, on T cells in Graves' hyperthyroidism and ophthalmopathy.

This specimen was peripheral blood mononuclear cells (PBMCs), taken at new diagnosis, from a patient treated with antithyroid drugs. The origin of the receptors is a man between 35 and 55 years old with Graves disease.

The chain carries TRBV3-1 and TRBJ2-1; 8 bases agree with TRBD2. The CDR3 spans 17 residues. Germline loops: CDR1 LGHDT, CDR2 YNNKEL (reference sequence). V was clipped by 4 bases and J by 9 bases; unmatched bases: 17. This chain's CDR3 is CASSLTLQAGVNGEQFF. CDR3 sequence (DNA): TGTGCCAGCAGCCTGACCCTTCAAGCGGGAGTGAACGGTGAGCAGTTCTTC.

The chain links TRBV10-3 to TRBJ1-5; D is possibly TRBD1 (6 bases). V dropped 2 bases and J dropped 6 bases, with 17 bases sitting between them. The CDR3 sequence is 16 residues long. Germline CDR1 and CDR2: ENHRY and SYGVKD. Here the CDR3 DNA reads TGTGCCATCAGTGAGAGGGGGACGGAAAGCGGTCAGCCCCAGCATTTT. Encoded protein: CAISERGTESGQPQHF.

The chain is built from TRBV7-9 and TRBJ1-3; TRBD1 is a possible D gene (6 bases). This CDR3 has 17 amino acids. V was shortened by 2 bases and J by 0 bases, with 14 bases between the two germline ends. Germline V lookup: CDR1 SEHNR, CDR2 FQNEAQ (reference sequence). DNA of the CDR3: TGTGCCAGCAGCTTATATATGGGACATCCCTCTGGAAACACCATATATTTT. Translation: CASSLYMGHPSGNTIYF. The entire variable domain, with the rest obtained from reference TRBV7-9 and TRBJ1-3, is as follows: DTGVSQNPRHKITKRGQNVTFRCDPISEHNRLYWYRQTLGQGPEFLTYFQNEAQLEKSRLLSDRFSAERPKGSFSTLEIQRTEQGDSAMYLCASSLYMGHPSGNTIYFGEGSWLTVV.

This clonotype has only a few counts. This chain links TRBV27 with TRBJ2-5, with D perhaps TRBD1 (6 bases). Trimming removed 6 bases from V and 2 bases from J, with 7 bases in between. Germline CDR1 reads MNHEY; CDR2 reads SMNVEV (reference sequence). This CDR3 region has 12 residues. CDR3 in amino acids: CASRGAQETQYF. The CDR3 DNA follows: TGTGCCAGCAGGGGGGCGCAAGAGACCCAGTACTTC.

The rearrangement joins TRBV3-1 to TRBJ2-5; 11 nucleotides align to TRBD2. Trimming removed 4 bases from V and 2 bases from J; junction bases left unmatched: 12. Germline assignment: CDR1 LGHDT and CDR2 YNNKEL (reference sequence). The CDR3 runs to 18 residues. The CDR3, as DNA: TGTGCCAGCAGCCGGCCGGGACTAGCGGCCGGAAGGCAAGAGACCCAGTACTTC. Its protein product is CASSRPGLAAGRQETQYF.

This clonotype was recorded at least ten times. The chain combines TRBV3-1 with TRBJ2-5; 9 bases are shared with TRBD1. Germline CDR1 is LGHDT and CDR2 is YNNKEL (reference sequence). Trimming removed 4 bases from V and 5 bases from J; junction bases left unmatched: 5. The CDR3 contains 14 residues. The CDR3 region has the DNA TGTGCCAGCAGCCGCACAGGGGGCATCGAGACCCAGTACTTC. Amino acid sequence: CASSRTGGIETQYF.

This clonotype was seen many times. V is TRBV5-4 and J is TRBJ2-1; D not certain. Trimming pared 0 bases from V and 8 bases from J, leaving 6 bases between. This CDR3 is 12 amino acids long. CDR1 is SGHNT and CDR2 is YYREEE in the germline V gene (reference sequence). The CDR3 loop reads CASSLAMDEQFF. The CDR3 bases are TGTGCCAGCAGCTTGGCCATGGATGAGCAGTTCTTC.

This clonotype was detected ten times or more. The V and J genes are TRBV29-1 and TRBJ2-2, with D perhaps given as TRBD1 or TRBD2 (5 bases each). This CDR3 comprises 15 residues. CDR1 and CDR2 from the germline V gene are SQVTM and ANQGSEA. The ends were cut back, 0 bases at V and 6 bases at J, with 14 bases in the middle. For the CDR3, the DNA is TGCAGCGTTGAAGACTGGGACCGCTCGTCCGGGGAGCTGTTTTTT. The encoded protein is CSVEDWDRSSGELFF.

The table lists this clonotype with a few counts. The rearrangement uses TRBV19 and TRBJ2-1; no definite D call. This CDR3 contains 12 residues. The V end lost 9 bases, the J end lost 4 bases, and 10 bases lay between the germline ends. The germline V gene encodes CDR1 LNHDA and CDR2 SQIVND (reference sequence). CDR3: CASSSAYNEQFF. The CDR3 bases are TGTGCCAGCTCAAGCGCATACAATGAGCAGTTCTTC.